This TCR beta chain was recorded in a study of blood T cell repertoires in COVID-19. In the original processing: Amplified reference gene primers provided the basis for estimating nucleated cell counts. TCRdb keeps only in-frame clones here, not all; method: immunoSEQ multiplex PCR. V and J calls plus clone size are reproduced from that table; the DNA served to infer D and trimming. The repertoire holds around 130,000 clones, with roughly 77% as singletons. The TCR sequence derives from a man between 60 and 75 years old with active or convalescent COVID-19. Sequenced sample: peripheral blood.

The CDR3 region is CASSPRRGPYEQYF. CDR3 bases: TGTGCCAGCTCACCACGGCGGGGCCCCTACGAGCAGTACTTC. The chain couples TRBV18 to TRBJ2-7; a weak D match, TRBD2 (6 bases). This CDR3 region has 14 residues. Trimming removed 1 base from V and 2 bases from J, with 9 bases in between. Germline V CDR1 and CDR2: KGHSH, LQKENI.